What follows is one TCR beta chain and its context. The length of the CDR3 is 16 residues. Trimming removed 2 bases from V and 3 bases from J; junction bases left unmatched: 6. The V gene's germline CDR1 is SNHLY and CDR2 FYNNEI. Authors' methods: How many nucleated cells were present was estimated from reference gene primer amplification. Only in-frame clones appear in the TCRdb table, and some are missing; sequencing was by immunoSEQ multiplex PCR. The V and J calls and clone size were taken over from that table, and D and trimming were inferred from the DNA. The repertoire holds 110,000 to 150,000 clones, with about nine tenths as singletons. This entry comes from a study of blood T cell repertoires in COVID-19. Residents of around 24 US areas, aged about 18 to 95 years, made up the participants. Participant-given clinical history determined each cohort assignment. Either two negative PCRs, clearance, or symptom resolution qualified Cohort 3 donors as recovered.

The chain uses TRBV2 and TRBJ1-4, with 7 bases fitting TRBD1. The clonotype comes from a man aged 45-60 years who had recovered from COVID-19. The source material was PBMCs or T cells enriched from blood (not recorded which). The CDR3 reads CASSEIMGQSNEKLFF. The CDR3 DNA reads TGTGCCAGCAGTGAAATTATGGGACAGTCTAATGAAAAACTGTTTTTT.